This T cell receptor (beta chain) was captured by sequencing in a study of shared clonotypes between healthy human individuals. The germline gives CDR1 LGHNA, CDR2 YNFKEQ. Deletions cut 1 base from V and 4 bases from J, with 2 bases between. The CDR3 loop spans 12 amino acids. Naive CD8 cells were CD45RO-negative, positively selected for CCR7, excluding terminally differentiated effector memory CD45RA+ cells. Nashville, Tennessee was home to all donors, each a Caucasian adult. As regards this clone: No antigen is known for it.

Study outcomes and limitations: Non-shared clonotypes showed lower generation probabilities than clonotypes common to all four donors.

Genomic DNA belonging to each subset was distributed in equal measure over several immunoSEQ plates. TCRdb's table, derived via immunoSEQ multiplex PCR, lists solely in-frame clones and lacks some. Of about 2 million clones in the sample, less than 95% were seen once. The chain couples TRBV4-2 to TRBJ2-1; D call uncertain. The sequenced sample was naive CD8+ T cells sorted from blood. The sequence was obtained from a man aged 18 to 35 in good health. Here the CDR3 reads CASSQGYNEQFF. The CDR3 DNA is TGTGCCAGCAGCCAAGGATACAATGAGCAGTTCTTC.